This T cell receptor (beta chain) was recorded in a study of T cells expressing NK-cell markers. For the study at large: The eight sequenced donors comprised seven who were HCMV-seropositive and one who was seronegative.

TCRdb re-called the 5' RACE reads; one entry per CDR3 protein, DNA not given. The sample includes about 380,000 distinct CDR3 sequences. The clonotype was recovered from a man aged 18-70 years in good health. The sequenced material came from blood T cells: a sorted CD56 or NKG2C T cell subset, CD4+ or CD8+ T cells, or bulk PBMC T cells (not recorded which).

The CDR3 sequence: CASSQDSRRQFF. The chain is built from TRBV3-1 and TRBJ2-1. The CDR3 covers 12 residues. Germline loops: CDR1 LGHDT, CDR2 YNNKEL (reference sequence).